The 9 T cell receptor beta chains in this list originate from one sample, sequenced in a study of blood T cell repertoires in COVID-19. Profiling relied on immunoSEQ multiplex PCR, and the TCRdb table lists in-frame clones only, not all of them. The table records 55,000 to 75,000 clones, 80% to 85% of them present only once. What was sequenced was peripheral blood. Receptors originate from an elderly man with COVID-19, enrolled during active disease.

The chain has TRBV29-1 and TRBJ1-1, with TRBD1 matching over 10 bases. Germline V gene data show CDR1 as SQVTM and CDR2 as ANQGSEA. The CDR3 is 16 amino acids. J gave up 0 bases and V 4 bases, and 8 bases lay outside the gene matches. The DNA of the CDR3 is TGCAGCGTTGGAAGGGACAGGGGATCCGTGAACACTGAAGCTTTCTTT. It encodes CSVGRDRGSVNTEAFF.

The V and J genes are TRBV28 and TRBJ2-4; 8 bases line up with TRBD1. The CDR3 runs 13 residues. The germline V gene has CDR1 MDHEN and CDR2 SYDVKM. V was pared by 5 bases and J by 8 bases, with 5 bases of the junction left unmatched. Written as DNA, the CDR3 is TGTGCCAGCAGTGCCAGGGACAGGCACATTCAGTACTTC. Translated, it gives CASSARDRHIQYF.

The rearrangement uses TRBV29-1 and TRBJ2-1; D possibly corresponds to TRBD2 (6 bases). V was trimmed by 4 bases and J by 12 bases, leaving 19 bases between them. The CDR3 spans 13 residues. Germline CDR1 and CDR2: SQVTM and ANQGSEA. CDR3 sequence (DNA): TGCAGCGTTGGGGGGGTGACCTCTTTTGGGCAGTTCTTC. Amino acids: CSVGGVTSFGQFF.

The chain has TRBV3-1 (or the pseudogene TRBV3-2) and TRBJ1-2; D ambiguous. Trimming cost V 5 bases and J 8 bases, with 18 bases left between them. The germline CDR1 and CDR2 sequences are LGHDT and YNNKEL (reference sequence). This CDR3 region has 14 residues. The DNA for the CDR3 is TGTGCCAGCAGCTCTCCTGTTGCGGGCGCGGGCTACACCTTC. As protein: CASSSPVAGAGYTF.

This chain joins TRBV5-4 and TRBJ2-1; 8 bases map to TRBD1. Germline CDR1 is SGHNT and CDR2 is YYREEE (reference sequence). The V and J ends lost 1 base and 8 bases, in that order; junction bases with no gene match: 2. The CDR3 is 13 amino acids. The CDR3 sequence: CASSLTGGDEQFF. The CDR3 nucleotides read TGTGCCAGCAGCTTGACAGGGGGAGATGAGCAGTTCTTC.

The chain joins TRBV7-2 to TRBJ1-2; D unclear. The CDR3 has 14 residues. Trimming took off 5 bases at V and 4 bases at J, with 14 bases between the two ends. CDR1 and CDR2 (germline): SGHTA, FQGNSA. The CDR3 loop reads CASSAYGGGYGYTF. The DNA of the CDR3 is TGTGCCAGCAGCGCGTATGGAGGAGGCTATGGCTACACCTTC.

The chain uses TRBV19 and TRBJ1-5; maybe TRBD1 (6 bases). The CDR3 is 11 residues long. Germline V gene lookup returns CDR1 LNHDA and CDR2 SQIVND (reference sequence). V lost 11 bases to trimming and J lost 4 bases, with 9 bases between them. The CDR3 here is CASGVNQPQHF. DNA of the CDR3: TGTGCCTCAGGGGTTAATCAGCCCCAGCATTTT.

V usage is TRBV2 and J usage is TRBJ1-5; tentative D call: TRBD1 (6 bases). CDR3 length equals 16 residues. Trimming left V 1 base short and J 2 bases short, with 12 bases between. Germline-derived CDR1 and CDR2 are SNHLY and FYNNEI. The CDR3: CASSEELGAGNQPQHF. In DNA, the CDR3 is TGTGCCAGCAGTGAAGAGTTGGGGGCAGGCAATCAGCCCCAGCATTTT.

The gene calls are TRBV4-3 and TRBJ2-1; D possibly corresponds to TRBD2 (7 bases). With 3 bases removed from V and 4 bases from J, the gap between germline ends came to 16 bases. The CDR3 loop spans 16 amino acids. CDR1 and CDR2 (germline): LGHNA, YSLEER. DNA for the CDR3: TGCGCCAGCAGCCAGGGAGGGGGATTTCCATACAATGAGCAGTTCTTC. It encodes CASSQGGGFPYNEQFF.